The rows below give T cell receptor beta chains drawn from one sample of a study of blood T cell repertoires in COVID-19. Sequencing was performed with immunoSEQ multiplex PCR; in TCRdb, only in-frame clones are kept and a portion is missing. The sample shows about 180,000 clones, about 86% of them seen only once. Sequencing input: peripheral blood. The receptors here all came from a man between 70 and 80 years old with active or convalescent COVID-19. Each CDR3 is given with its conserved first and last residue.

v_gene	j_gene	CDR3aa
TRBV12-3/TRBV12-4	TRBJ2-7	CASSGQSSTEQYF
TRBV18	TRBJ1-1	CASSPGGGYTEAFF
TRBV7-3	TRBJ1-2	CASSRRGGTGSTF
TRBV7-2	TRBJ1-5	CASSLTGLFTQPQHF
TRBV7-9	TRBJ1-1	CASRPTGLPEAFF
TRBV6-2/TRBV6-3	TRBJ2-7	CASSSHPPGVAVSYEQYF
TRBV5-1	TRBJ1-2	CASSFRDSGYTF
TRBV9	TRBJ1-6	CASSVDQRNSPLHF
TRBV5-1	TRBJ1-1	CASSIRDRGRGTEAFF
TRBV5-4	TRBJ1-3	CASSPTQGAYGNTIYF
TRBV5-4	TRBJ2-7	CASSLAIGQGPREQYF
TRBV7-2	TRBJ2-3	CASGRAGAADTQYF
TRBV7-9	TRBJ1-1	CASSLRVRTDAEAFF
TRBV7-9	TRBJ1-3	CASSLGHAQNTIYF
TRBV24-1	TRBJ1-2	CATSEPGNYGYTF
TRBV6-5	TRBJ1-5	CASRPLTVGNQPQHF
TRBV28	TRBJ1-4	CASSPDRLTNEKLFF
TRBV28	TRBJ1-1	CASSFWSGRADPMNTEAFF